The T cell receptor (beta chain) under discussion was sequenced for a study of TIL therapy for anti-PD-1-resistant metastatic lung cancer (dated by TCRdb to the early 2020s). Regarding the study in general: Before any PD-1/PD-L1 blockade was given, tumors were harvested, nivolumab was then administered, and patients who progressed went on to receive lymphodepletion, an infusion of expanded TIL, and IL-2. Enrolled patients had a median age of approximately 49 years (range about 38-85) and a median tumor PD-L1 proportion score of roughly 6%. Tumor and peripheral blood T cell receptor beta sequencing was used to track clonotypes across tumor, expanded TIL product and serial blood samples. The cohort was predominantly lung adenocarcinoma, with several EGFR-mutant and two ALK-rearranged tumors, and half of patients were current or former smokers. A median non-synonymous tumor mutation burden of approximately 1.4 mutations per megabase was determined across the cohort by whole-exome sequencing. Study-level results and caveats: Generalizability was limited because the cohort was highly selected, with more treatment-naive, never-smoker and oncogene-addicted patients included than is typical. The study protocol defined all tumor marker inferences as exploratory. Clonotypes from the infused TIL partially replaced the baseline peripheral repertoire and then declined over months, and persistence showed no apparent association with response.

About this clone: Its antigen is currently not known. No much larger clone is present one base from it, and per-base qualities are unavailable.

Using bias-controlled multiplex PCR with the immunoSEQ v3 hsTCRB kit, the TCR beta CDR3 regions were amplified from genomic DNA. TCR libraries were sequenced on an Illumina NextSeq 500 to 1.5 million to 2 million read pairs for survey level or about 5-6.5 million for deep level. As for the original processing: V, D and J genes were assigned, non-productive sequences were removed, and clonality was reported by immunoSEQ Analyzer software. Repertoires were compared by productive Simpson clonality and by the Morisita overlap index of productive TRB rearrangements between infused TIL and blood. Absolute clonotype counts in blood were estimated as lymphocyte count times CD3+ fraction times the clone's productive frequency. TCRdb mirrors the immuneACCESS table, restricted to in-frame sequences. Some clones are absent from its copies; in checked studies, under half trace to an unresolved V gene, and the reason for the others is unknown. V and J calls and clone size are copied from that table; D and trimming were computed from the DNA. Across this sample there are tens of thousands of clones, with 73% seen only once. 4.5% to 7% of the sample lies in the top ten.

This specimen's time point label, per the study, means: pre-treatment sample, taken before nivolumab and TIL therapy. Adults with stage 4 NSCLC were enrolled in a dual-center phase I trial from October 2017 to early 2020. Samples came from a single-arm, open-label phase I trial of tumor-infiltrating lymphocyte therapy with nivolumab in advanced non-small cell lung cancer. Blood mononuclear cells from EDTA tubes were isolated by Ficoll gradient, snap-frozen as pellets, and DNA was extracted with a Qiagen mini-prep kit. Sample: blood, taken at baseline. This TCR derives from a person between 25 and 79 years old with non-small cell lung cancer.

The CDR3 amino acid sequence is: CASSDRTSLPYEQYF. The DNA sequence is given as TGTGCCAGCAGCGACAGGACTAGCCTCCCCTACGAGCAGTACTTC. The chain joins TRBV5-4 to TRBJ2-7; 8 bases in between match TRBD2. V is trimmed back by 4 bases and J by 2 bases, and the junction contains 8 bases that no gene match accounts for. In the germline V gene (reference sequence), CDR1 corresponds to SGHNT and CDR2 to YYREEE. Its CDR3 holds 15 amino acids, cysteine through phenylalanine. Here the CDR3 DNA is all that survives: 45 bases in frame from base 1.